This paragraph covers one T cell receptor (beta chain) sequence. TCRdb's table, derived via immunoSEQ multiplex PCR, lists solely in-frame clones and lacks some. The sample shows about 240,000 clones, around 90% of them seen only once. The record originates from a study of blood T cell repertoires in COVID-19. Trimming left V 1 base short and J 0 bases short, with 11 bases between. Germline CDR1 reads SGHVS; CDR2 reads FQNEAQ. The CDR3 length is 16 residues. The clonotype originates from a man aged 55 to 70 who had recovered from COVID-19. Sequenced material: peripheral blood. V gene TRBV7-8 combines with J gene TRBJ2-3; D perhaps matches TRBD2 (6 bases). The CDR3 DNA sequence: TGTGCCAGCAGCTTAGTTAGCGGATCTAGCACAGATACGCAGTATTTT. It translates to CASSLVSGSSTDTQYF. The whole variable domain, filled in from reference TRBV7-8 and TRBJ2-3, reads GAGVSQSPRYKVAKRGQDVALRCDPISGHVSLFWYQQALGQGPEFLTYFQNEAQLDKSGLPSDRFFAERPEGSVSTLKIQRTQQEDSAVYLCASSLVSGSSTDTQYFGPGTRLTVL.